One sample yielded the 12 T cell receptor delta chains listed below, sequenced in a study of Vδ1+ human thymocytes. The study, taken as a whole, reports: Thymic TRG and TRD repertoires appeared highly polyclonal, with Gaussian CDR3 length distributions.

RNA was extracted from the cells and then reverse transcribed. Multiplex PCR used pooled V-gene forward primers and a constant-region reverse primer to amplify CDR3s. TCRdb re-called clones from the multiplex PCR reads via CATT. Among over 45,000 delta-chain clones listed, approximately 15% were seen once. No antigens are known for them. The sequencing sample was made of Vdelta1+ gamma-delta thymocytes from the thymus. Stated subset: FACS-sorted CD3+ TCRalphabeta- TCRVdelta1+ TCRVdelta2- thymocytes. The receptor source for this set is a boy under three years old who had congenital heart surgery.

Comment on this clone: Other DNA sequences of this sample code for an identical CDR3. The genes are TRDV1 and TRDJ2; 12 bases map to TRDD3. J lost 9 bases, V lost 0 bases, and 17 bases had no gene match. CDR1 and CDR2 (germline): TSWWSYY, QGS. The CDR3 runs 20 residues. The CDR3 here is CALGELPPTYWGIQPTQLFF. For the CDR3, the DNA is TGTGCTCTTGGGGAACTTCCTCCTACATACTGGGGGATACAACCAACACAACTCTTCTTT.

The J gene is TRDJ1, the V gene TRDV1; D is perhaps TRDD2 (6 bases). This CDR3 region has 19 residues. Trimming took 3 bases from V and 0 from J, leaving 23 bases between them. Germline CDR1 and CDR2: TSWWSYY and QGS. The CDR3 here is CALGDASFQALPHTDKLIF. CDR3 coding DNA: TGTGCTCTTGGGGACGCTTCCTTCCAGGCCCTGCCTCACACCGATAAACTCATCTTT.

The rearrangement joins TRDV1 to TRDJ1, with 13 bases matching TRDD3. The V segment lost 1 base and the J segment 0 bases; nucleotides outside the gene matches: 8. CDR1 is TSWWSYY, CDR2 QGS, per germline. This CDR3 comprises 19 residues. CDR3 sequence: CALGEPTTGGYAHTDKLIF. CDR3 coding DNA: TGTGCTCTTGGGGAACCGACTACTGGGGGATACGCCCACACCGATAAACTCATCTTT.

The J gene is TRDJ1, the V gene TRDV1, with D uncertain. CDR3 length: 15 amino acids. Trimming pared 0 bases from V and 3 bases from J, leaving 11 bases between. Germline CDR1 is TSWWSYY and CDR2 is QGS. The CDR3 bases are TGTGCTCTTGGGGAACTACATCTTTCACCCGATAAACTCATCTTT. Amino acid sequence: CALGELHLSPDKLIF.

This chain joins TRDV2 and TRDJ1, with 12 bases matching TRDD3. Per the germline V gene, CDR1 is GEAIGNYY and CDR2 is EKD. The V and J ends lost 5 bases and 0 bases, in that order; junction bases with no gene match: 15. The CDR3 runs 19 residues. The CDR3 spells CACGLKAFTGGYHTDKLIF. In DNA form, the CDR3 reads TGTGCCTGTGGGCTCAAGGCGTTTACTGGGGGATACCACACCGATAAACTCATCTTT.

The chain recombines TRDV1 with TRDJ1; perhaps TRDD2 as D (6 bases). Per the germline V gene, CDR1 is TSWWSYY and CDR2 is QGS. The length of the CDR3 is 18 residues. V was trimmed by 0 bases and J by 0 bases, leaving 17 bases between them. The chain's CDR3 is CALGELPSYGSHTDKLIF. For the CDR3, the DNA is TGTGCTCTTGGGGAACTCCCCTCCTACGGCTCACACACCGATAAACTCATCTTT.

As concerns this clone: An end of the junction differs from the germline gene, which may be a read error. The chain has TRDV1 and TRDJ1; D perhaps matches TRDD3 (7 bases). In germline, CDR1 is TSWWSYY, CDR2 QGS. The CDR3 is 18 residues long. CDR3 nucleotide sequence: TGTGCCCTTGGGCCCTTCCCCAAACCTGGGGGGTACACCGATAAACTCATCTTT. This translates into CALGPFPKPGGYTDKLIF.

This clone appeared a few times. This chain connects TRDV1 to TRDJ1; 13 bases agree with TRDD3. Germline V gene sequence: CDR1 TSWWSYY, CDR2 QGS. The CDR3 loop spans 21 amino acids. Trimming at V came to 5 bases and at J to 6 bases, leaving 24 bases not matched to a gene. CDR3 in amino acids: CALGKFPTLYWGIRPPNKLIF. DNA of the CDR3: TGTGCTCTTGGGAAGTTTCCTACTTTGTACTGGGGGATACGGCCCCCTAATAAACTCATCTTT.

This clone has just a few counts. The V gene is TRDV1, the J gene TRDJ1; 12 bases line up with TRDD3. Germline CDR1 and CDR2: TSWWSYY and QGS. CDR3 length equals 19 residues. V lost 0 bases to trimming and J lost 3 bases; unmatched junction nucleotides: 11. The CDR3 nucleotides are TGTGCTCTTGGGGAACTATCCTACTGGGGGATACTTTGGCCCGATAAACTCATCTTT. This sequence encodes CALGELSYWGILWPDKLIF.

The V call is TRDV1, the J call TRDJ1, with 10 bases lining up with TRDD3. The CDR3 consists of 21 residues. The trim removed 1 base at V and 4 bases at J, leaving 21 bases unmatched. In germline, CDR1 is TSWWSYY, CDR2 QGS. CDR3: CALGEPLLGDPIVHRGDKLIF. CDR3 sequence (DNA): TGTGCTCTTGGGGAACCCTTACTGGGGGATCCTATCGTCCATAGGGGCGATAAACTCATCTTT.

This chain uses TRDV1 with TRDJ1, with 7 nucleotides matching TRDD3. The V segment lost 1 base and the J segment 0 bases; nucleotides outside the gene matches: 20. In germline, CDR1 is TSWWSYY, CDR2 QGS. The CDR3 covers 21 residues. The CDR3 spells CALGERPERLVGDPYTDKLIF. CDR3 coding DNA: TGTGCTCTTGGGGAACGCCCTGAGAGGCTTGTGGGGGACCCCTACACCGATAAACTCATCTTT.

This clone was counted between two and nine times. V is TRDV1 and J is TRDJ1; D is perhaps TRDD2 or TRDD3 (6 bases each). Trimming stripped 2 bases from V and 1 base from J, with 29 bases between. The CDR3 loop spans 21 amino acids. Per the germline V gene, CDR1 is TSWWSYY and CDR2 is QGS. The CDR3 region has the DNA TGTGCTCTTGGGGAAACTCCTTCCCACCCTTACTGGGAGCTTGCCACCGATAAACTCATCTTT. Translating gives CALGETPSHPYWELATDKLIF.